This entry lists 2 T cell receptor beta chains sequenced from one sample in a study of T cell changes during pregnancy in multiple sclerosis. Using immunoSEQ multiplex PCR, the repertoire was profiled, and TCRdb retains in-frame clones only, with some absent. The table lists almost 40,000 clones, approximately 90% of them singletons. Sequenced here: CD4+ T cells from peripheral blood mononuclear cells, sampled in the third trimester of pregnancy. The receptors here all came from a female donor in good health, enrolled as a control in a pregnancy study.

J is TRBJ1-6 and V is TRBV15; D uncertain. V lost 4 bases and J 11 bases, leaving 12 bases between the germline ends. The CDR3 is 13 residues long. Germline CDR1 and CDR2: LNHNV and YYDKDF (reference sequence). In DNA form, the CDR3 reads TGTGCCACCAGCAAACGGTTGGTGCCACCCCTCCACTTT. This encodes CATSKRLVPPLHF.

This chain links TRBV29-1 with TRBJ1-1; 10 positions agree with TRBD1. CDR1 SQVTM and CDR2 ANQGSEA come from the germline V gene. Germline trimming cut 6 bases from V and 1 base from J; bases unmatched to any gene: 11. This CDR3 spans 16 amino acids. CDR3 in DNA: TGCAGCGTCTGGAAGGACAGGGGGTTCTCGAACACTGAAGCTTTCTTT. This translates into CSVWKDRGFSNTEAFF.